These 29 T cell receptor beta chains share one sample of origin, sequenced in a study of response to subunit inactivated influenza vaccine. Via MiXCR, TCRdb re-called the RT-PCR reads, giving one row per CDR3 protein. The table lists about 700,000 distinct CDR3 sequences, approximately 13% of them singletons, with 5.5% to 8% in the top ten. The source material was PBMCs from blood, sampled around two weeks before vaccination. The receptors originated from a man aged 45 to 65 who received an inactivated influenza vaccine.

This chain connects TRBV12-3 or TRBV12-4 to TRBJ2-5, with 14 positions matching TRBD2. The CDR3 has 16 amino acids. J gave up 9 bases and V 6 bases, and 12 bases lay outside the gene matches. The CDR3 protein is CASSSTTSGGAKPQYF. The CDR3 nucleotides read TGTGCCAGCAGCTCAACGACTAGCGGGGGGGCGAAGCCCCAGTACTTC.

The J gene is TRBJ2-2, the V gene TRBV6-1, with D perhaps matching TRBD2 (5 bases). There are 15 residues in the CDR3. Germline V gene data show CDR1 as MNHNS and CDR2 as SASEGT. V lost 7 bases and J 3 bases, leaving 15 bases between the germline ends. The CDR3 nucleotides read TGTGCCAGCACCCGGACTCGGCCCGACACCGGGGAGCTGTTTTTT. This encodes CASTRTRPDTGELFF.

This sequence joins TRBV28 and TRBJ1-5; 11 bases are a match to TRBD1. The ends lost 5 bases at V and 2 bases at J; junction bases unmatched: 8. The CDR3 loop spans 17 amino acids. Germline V gives CDR1 MDHEN, CDR2 SYDVKM. DNA for the CDR3: TGTGCCAGCAGTACCCTTCCGGGACAGGGGGGCAATCAGCCCCAGCATTTT. It encodes CASSTLPGQGGNQPQHF. Together with reference TRBV28 and TRBJ1-5, the CDR3 gives the full variable domain: DVKVTQSSRYLVKRTGEKVFLECVQDMDHENMFWYRQDPGLGLRLIYFSYDVKMKEKGDIPEGYSVSREKKERFSLILESASTNQTSMYLCASSTLPGQGGNQPQHFGDGTRLSIL.

This clonotype was counted only a few times. The chain recombines TRBV30 with TRBJ2-5; 11 nucleotides align to TRBD2. Trimming took 1 base from V and 2 from J; bases not matched to a gene: 3. Germline V gene lookup returns CDR1 GTSNPN and CDR2 SVGIG (reference sequence). This CDR3 contains 15 residues. CDR3 region: CAWSETSGAQETQYF. CDR3 nucleotides: TGTGCCTGGAGTGAGACTAGCGGGGCACAAGAGACCCAGTACTTC.

This clonotype has just a few counts. The chain couples TRBV15 to TRBJ2-7, with 12 bases that match TRBD2. The CDR3 is 18 amino acids. The J segment lost 2 bases and the V segment lost 0 bases, leaving 8 bases of the junction unmatched. Germline CDR1 and CDR2: LNHNV and YYDKDF (reference sequence). DNA of the CDR3: TGTGCCACCAGCAGAGATCGGCTAGCGGGAGGGCGGACCTACGAGCAGTACTTC. It translates to CATSRDRLAGGRTYEQYF.

Concerning this clonotype itself: This may arise from a read error, as a much more abundant clone is one base away. The chain uses TRBV10-3 and TRBJ2-1; D gene ambiguous. The CDR3 covers 12 residues. Trimming cost V 3 bases and J 7 bases, with 7 bases left between them. Germline-derived CDR1 and CDR2 are ENHRY and SYGVKD. CDR3 DNA sequence: TGTGCCATCAGTGATTTTGGGAATGAGCAGTTCTTC. This translates into CAISDFGNEQFF.

This chain joins TRBV28 and TRBJ2-3; D gene unclear. V lost 5 bases to trimming and J lost 2 bases, with 11 bases between them. Germline V lookup: CDR1 MDHEN, CDR2 SYDVKM. The CDR3 length is 14 residues. Written as DNA, the CDR3 is TGTGCCAGCAGTAGCCCGGGCCACACAGATACGCAGTATTTT. It codes for CASSSPGHTDTQYF.

The genes are TRBV4-3 and TRBJ2-5; the D gene is possibly TRBD2 (5 bases). Germline loops: CDR1 LGHNA, CDR2 YSLEER. V was shortened by 1 base and J by 2 bases, with 11 bases between the two germline ends. The CDR3 contains 15 residues. The CDR3 DNA reads as TGCGCCAGCAGCCAAGTTATCAGCGGACAAGAGACCCAGTACTTC. Its translation: CASSQVISGQETQYF.

This clonotype has ten or more counts. The chain employs TRBV11-2 and TRBJ2-7; no reliable D call. V lost 3 bases, J lost 2 bases, and 11 bases lay in between. The length of the CDR3 is 14 residues. Germline lookup yields CDR1 SGHAT and CDR2 FQNNGV. The DNA for the CDR3 is TGTGCCAGCAGCTTCGGGCGGTCAGCCTACGAGCAGTACTTC. This sequence encodes CASSFGRSAYEQYF.

This clonotype was recorded at least ten times. The chain combines TRBV28 with TRBJ2-5; 7 bases line up with TRBD1. CDR3 length: 14 residues. The junction had 4 bases not matched to a gene; V was cut back by 2 bases and J by 4 bases. Looked up from germline, CDR1 is MDHEN and CDR2 is SYDVKM. CDR3: CASSLPQGVETQYF. The CDR3 DNA is TGTGCCAGCAGTTTACCCCAGGGGGTAGAGACCCAGTACTTC. The whole variable domain, filled in from reference TRBV28 and TRBJ2-5, reads DVKVTQSSRYLVKRTGEKVFLECVQDMDHENMFWYRQDPGLGLRLIYFSYDVKMKEKGDIPEGYSVSREKKERFSLILESASTNQTSMYLCASSLPQGVETQYFGPGTRLLVL.

The chain joins TRBV10-3 to TRBJ2-7; D may match TRBD1 or TRBD2 (5 bases each). CDR1 and CDR2 (germline): ENHRY, SYGVKD. The CDR3 is 15 amino acids. V lost 1 base and J 1 base, leaving 11 bases between the germline ends. The CDR3 loop is CAISELGEKSYEQYF. CDR3 nucleotides: TGTGCCATCAGTGAGTTGGGGGAAAAGTCCTACGAGCAGTACTTC.

The V and J genes are TRBV5-8 and TRBJ2-3; the match to TRBD1 covers 7 bases. CDR1 is SGHTS, CDR2 YDEGEE, per germline. V shed 0 bases, J shed 2 bases, and the junction held 3 bases outside the gene matches. The CDR3 sequence is 15 residues long. Here the CDR3 DNA reads TGTGCCAGCAGCTTGGAGGGACAGTTCACAGATACGCAGTATTTT. Amino acids: CASSLEGQFTDTQYF.

The chain employs TRBV2 and TRBJ2-7, with TRBD2 matching over 12 bases. V dropped 5 bases and J dropped 0; count of bases not matched to a gene: 2. This CDR3 region has 15 residues. The germline V gene has CDR1 SNHLY and CDR2 FYNNEI. The CDR3 region has the DNA TGTGCCAGCAGTCGGACTAGCGGGAACTCCTACGAGCAGTACTTC. Protein: CASSRTSGNSYEQYF.

The genes are TRBV25-1 and TRBJ1-1, with D possibly matching TRBD1 (5 bases). V was clipped by 8 bases and J by 7 bases, with 23 bases between them. CDR3 size: 15 residues. Germline loops: CDR1 MGHDK, CDR2 SYGVNS. The CDR3 reads CASASGSPKGDEAFF. The CDR3 DNA reads as TGTGCCAGCGCCTCAGGGTCGCCAAAAGGCGATGAAGCTTTCTTT.

This clonotype was seen only a few times. The chain couples TRBV30 to TRBJ1-1; the D is unclear. The germline gives CDR1 GTSNPN, CDR2 SVGIG (reference sequence). This CDR3 comprises 11 residues. V dropped 4 bases and J dropped 5 bases, with 8 bases sitting between them. The CDR3: CAWIWRTEAFF. CDR3 sequence (DNA): TGTGCCTGGATCTGGAGGACTGAAGCTTTCTTT.

This clonotype showed up just a few times. This rearrangement joins TRBV7-2 to TRBJ2-1; D remains ambiguous. V shed 1 base and J shed 4 bases, with 14 bases lying between them. Germline V CDR1 and CDR2: SGHTA, FQGNSA. The CDR3 is 16 amino acids. In nucleotides, the CDR3 is TGTGCCAGCAGCTTAGGCGTTCAAGGTCGATACAATGAGCAGTTCTTC. It encodes CASSLGVQGRYNEQFF.

The chain uses TRBV28 and TRBJ2-7, with a weak D call TRBD1 (6 bases). V was clipped by 2 bases and J by 0 bases, with 11 bases between them. The CDR3 runs 15 residues. Germline V gene data show CDR1 as MDHEN and CDR2 as SYDVKM. CDR3 in amino acids: CASSLRPDSSYEQYF. The CDR3 DNA sequence: TGTGCCAGCAGTTTACGTCCGGACAGCTCCTACGAGCAGTACTTC.

This chain joins TRBV29-1 and TRBJ2-5, with TRBD2 identical over 13 bases. Trimming cost V 5 bases and J 2 bases; bases outside gene matches: 2. The CDR3 extends over 14 amino acids. The V gene's germline CDR1 is SQVTM and CDR2 ANQGSEA. The CDR3 nucleotides read TGCAGCGTTCAACTAGCGGGAGGGCAAGAGACCCAGTACTTC. This gives the protein CSVQLAGGQETQYF.

This clonotype was detected ten times or more. The J gene is TRBJ2-7, the V gene TRBV5-4, with TRBD2 matching over 7 bases. The germline CDR1 and CDR2 sequences are SGHNT and YYREEE (reference sequence). J gave up 3 bases and V 3 bases, and 3 bases lay outside the gene matches. The CDR3 extends over 13 amino acids. CDR3 in DNA: TGTGCCAGCAGCTCGGGGACTAACTACGAGCAGTACTTC. Residues: CASSSGTNYEQYF.

This clonotype was counted only a few times. The chain carries TRBV9 and TRBJ2-7; 12 bases are a match to TRBD1. From germline, CDR1 is SGDLS and CDR2 YYNGEE. This CDR3 spans 16 amino acids. With V trimmed by 0 bases and J by 7 bases, 8 bases remained unmatched. CDR3 region: CASSVASGTGGSEQYF. CDR3 DNA sequence: TGTGCCAGCAGCGTAGCTTCGGGGACAGGGGGCTCTGAGCAGTACTTC.

This clonotype was recorded a few times. The V gene is TRBV3-1, the J gene TRBJ2-1; no clear D. Germline V gene data show CDR1 as LGHDT and CDR2 as YNNKEL (reference sequence). There are 15 residues in the CDR3. V gave up 4 bases and J gave up 6 bases, with 16 bases separating them. The CDR3 spells CASSPPRSMSNEQFF. The DNA for the CDR3 is TGTGCCAGCAGCCCACCTAGGTCGATGAGCAATGAGCAGTTCTTC.

The V and J genes are TRBV12-3 or TRBV12-4 and TRBJ1-5; D is unclear. The CDR3 has 14 residues. The V end was cut by 3 bases, the J end by 3 bases, with 9 bases between. In DNA form, the CDR3 reads TGTGCCAGCAGTTTTATGGCAGTCAATCAGCCCCAGCATTTT. It specifies CASSFMAVNQPQHF.

The V gene is TRBV29-1, the J gene TRBJ2-3; D is uncertain. CDR1 is SQVTM and CDR2 is ANQGSEA in the germline V gene. V lost 3 bases to trimming and J lost 6 bases, with 10 bases between them. There are 12 residues in the CDR3. The CDR3 nucleotides read TGCAGCGTTGATAGAGGTATGGATACGCAGTATTTT. Its translation is CSVDRGMDTQYF.

This clonotype showed up just a few times. The chain uses TRBV29-1 and TRBJ1-1; 8 nucleotides align to TRBD1. CDR1 is SQVTM, CDR2 ANQGSEA, per germline. With 6 bases clipped from V and 1 base from J, the junction kept 4 bases outside the gene matches. The CDR3 loop spans 13 amino acids. DNA for the CDR3: TGCAGCGTGTTAGGACAGGGGAACACTGAAGCTTTCTTT. It translates to CSVLGQGNTEAFF.

This clonotype was found a few times. The chain links TRBV5-6 to TRBJ2-1; TRBD1 matches at 9 bases. Trimming took 6 bases from V and 3 from J; bases not matched to a gene: 4. The CDR3 has 14 residues. Germline CDR1 SGHDT, CDR2 YYEEEE. The chain's CDR3 is CASTRDRVYNEQFF. The CDR3, as DNA: TGTGCCAGCACCCGGGACAGGGTCTACAATGAGCAGTTCTTC.

This clonotype has a count of ten or more. V and J are TRBV24-1 and TRBJ2-5; D perhaps matches TRBD1 (7 bases). The CDR3 sequence is 17 residues long. With 2 bases removed from V and 4 bases from J, the gap between germline ends came to 19 bases. Germline values: CDR1 KGHDR, CDR2 SFDVKD. CDR3 nucleotides: TGTGCCACCAGTGATTCCCGTCCAGGGGGAGGCATAGAGACCCAGTACTTC. Its translation is CATSDSRPGGGIETQYF.

This clonotype was seen repeatedly, ten times or more. The junction differs from germline at one of its ends, possibly a read error. In DNA form, the CDR3 reads TGTGCCAGCAGCTCCGGGACAGGACAAGAGACCCAGTACTTC. Its translation: CASSSGTGQETQYF. The chain has TRBV5-1 and TRBJ2-5, with 8 bases fitting TRBD1. This CDR3 has 14 residues. Germline V gives CDR1 SGHRS, CDR2 YFSETQ.

This clonotype turned up a few times. This CDR3 reads CRMTTGPDTQYF. Here the CDR3 DNA reads TGCAGGATGACTACGGGCCCAGATACGCAGTATTTT. The chain uses TRBV20-1 and TRBJ2-3, with TRBD2 as a possible D gene (5 bases). Germline V gives CDR1 DFQATT, CDR2 SNEGSKA (reference sequence). The CDR3 runs 12 residues.

This clonotype appeared a few times. The chain employs TRBV18 and TRBJ1-2; 8 nucleotides align to TRBD1. CDR1 and CDR2 (germline): KGHSH, LQKENI. This CDR3 has 14 amino acids. Germline trimming cut 3 bases from V and 2 bases from J; bases unmatched to any gene: 2. This CDR3 is CASSPTGVNYGYTF. The CDR3 DNA sequence: TGTGCCAGCTCACCGACAGGGGTCAACTATGGCTACACCTTC.